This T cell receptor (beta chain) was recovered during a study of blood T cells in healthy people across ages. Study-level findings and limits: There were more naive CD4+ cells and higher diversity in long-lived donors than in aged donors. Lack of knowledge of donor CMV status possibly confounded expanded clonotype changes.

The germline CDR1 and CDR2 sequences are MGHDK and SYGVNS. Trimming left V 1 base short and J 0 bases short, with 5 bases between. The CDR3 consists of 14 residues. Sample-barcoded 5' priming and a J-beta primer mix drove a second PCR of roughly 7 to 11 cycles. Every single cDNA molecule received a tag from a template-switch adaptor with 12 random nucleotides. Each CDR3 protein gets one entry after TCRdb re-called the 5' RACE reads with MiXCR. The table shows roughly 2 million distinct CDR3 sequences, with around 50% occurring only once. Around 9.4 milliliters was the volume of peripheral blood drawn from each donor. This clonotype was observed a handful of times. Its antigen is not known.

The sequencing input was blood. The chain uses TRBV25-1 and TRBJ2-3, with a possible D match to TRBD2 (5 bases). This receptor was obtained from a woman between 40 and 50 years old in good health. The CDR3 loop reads CASSESGSTDTQYF. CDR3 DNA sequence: TGTGCCAGCAGTGAATCGGGGAGCACAGATACGCAGTATTTT.